Sequencing of this T cell receptor beta chain was carried out in a study of blood T cell repertoires in COVID-19. CDR1 MNHEY and CDR2 SVGAGI come from the germline V gene. Trimming took 7 bases from V and 5 from J, leaving 15 bases between them. This CDR3 has 15 residues. The method was immunoSEQ multiplex PCR; TCRdb's version includes in-frame clones alone and lacks a portion of them. The table has around 230,000 clones, around four fifths seen once. The chain employs TRBV6-5 and TRBJ1-6, with a possible D match to TRBD1 (6 bases). Material: peripheral blood. This clonotype originated in an older woman with active or convalescent COVID-19. CDR3 amino acids: CASNGQRTDNSPLHF. In nucleotides, the CDR3 is TGTGCCAGCAACGGACAGAGAACAGATAATTCACCCCTCCACTTT.